The table lists the clone carrying this T cell receptor beta chain with a few counts. Its cognate antigen is unknown. The data derive from a study of beta chain features in type 1 diabetes. Overall study: Healthy donors resembled patients in age, gender and cell yields. Findings of the study overall: Individuals with type 1 diabetes displayed fewer insertions and more deletions at VDJ junctions. All four CD4+ subsets of Type 1 diabetes patients contained TCRB CDR3s that were moderately but significantly shorter.

Trimming left V 5 bases short and J 9 bases short, with 14 bases between. The CDR3 is made up of 13 amino acids. Germline V gives CDR1 MNHEY, CDR2 SMNVEV (reference sequence). The authors reverse transcribed all of the isolated RNA, so sequencing captured expressed TCRB transcripts. Generated by immunoSEQ multiplex PCR, the TCRdb table keeps only in-frame clones and is missing some. The sample has around 650,000 clones; approximately 13% are singletons. This sequence joins TRBV27 and TRBJ1-5, with D uncertain. Specimen: naive CD4+ T cells from blood. This TCR was sampled from a man between 25 and 39 years old with type 1 diabetes. Here the CDR3 reads CASSRETAGPQHF. The CDR3 DNA is TGTGCCAGCAGTCGAGAGACCGCTGGGCCCCAGCATTTT.